This passage covers 9 T cell receptor beta chains from one sample sequenced in a study of post-analysis software for immune sequencing data. Findings and limits, study-wide: Roughly 5 TRBV segments occurring more often in patients than controls included TRBV5-6, TRBV5-1 and TRBV20-1.

The authors incorporated unique molecular identifiers into the TCR beta cDNA libraries. TCRdb processed the PCR reads anew with MiXCR; each CDR3 protein has one entry. In the table there are over 700,000 distinct CDR3 sequences, around 27% of which are singletons. No antigen has been identified for these receptors. Sequences were obtained from blood. All receptors come from a girl aged 10-17 years with multiple sclerosis.

As for this clonotype: This may be a read error: a much more frequent sequence differs by one nucleotide. The rearrangement uses TRBV6-5 and TRBJ2-5; D gene ambiguous. V was cut by 6 bases and J by 4 bases, with 15 bases left in between. The germline V gene encodes CDR1 MNHEY and CDR2 SVGAGI. This CDR3 is built from 14 residues. Here the CDR3 DNA reads TGTGCCAGCAGAGCGCGTGGTACCGGAGAGACCCAGTACTTC. Its protein is CASRARGTGETQYF.

This clonotype was detected only a few times. The chain joins TRBV7-2 to TRBJ1-2; 8 bases match TRBD1. CDR3 length equals 17 residues. Germline V gene lookup returns CDR1 SGHTA and CDR2 FQGNSA. V gave up 2 bases and J gave up 4 bases; unmatched junction bases: 12. Here the CDR3 reads CASSLSPDRGLFYGYTF. CDR3 nucleotide sequence: TGTGCCAGCAGCTTATCTCCTGACAGGGGCCTATTCTATGGCTACACCTTC.

The V call is TRBV29-1, the J call TRBJ2-1, with 10 positions matching TRBD2. CDR1 is SQVTM, CDR2 ANQGSEA, per germline. The CDR3 has 13 residues. V was clipped by 5 bases and J by 12 bases; unmatched bases: 10. The CDR3 spells CSVLGASGSRQFF. The CDR3 coding sequence is TGCAGCGTTCTTGGGGCTAGCGGGAGCCGGCAGTTCTTC.

This clonotype was seen only a few times. This rearrangement joins TRBV4-2 to TRBJ1-4, with 7 bases fitting TRBD1. This CDR3 has 15 residues. From germline, CDR1 is LGHNA and CDR2 YNFKEQ. V shed 2 bases, J shed 8 bases, and the junction held 8 bases outside the gene matches. CDR3 nucleotides: TGTGCCAGCAGCCAATCCGACAGGGATCGGGAAAAACTGTTTTTT. This codes for CASSQSDRDREKLFF.

This clonotype was recorded a few times. The rearrangement links TRBV6-6 to TRBJ2-7; TRBD2 might be the D (5 bases). This CDR3 is 16 amino acids long. From germline, CDR1 is MNHNY and CDR2 SVGAGI (reference sequence). V lost 6 bases to trimming and J lost 3 bases, with 21 bases between them. DNA of the CDR3: TGTGCCAGCAGACCTCTCCCCGGGCCGGGAAGCTACGAGCAGTACTTC. It translates to CASRPLPGPGSYEQYF.

V usage is TRBV20-1 and J usage is TRBJ1-1, with D perhaps TRBD1 (6 bases). CDR3 size: 13 residues. V was clipped by 1 base and J by 7 bases, with 13 bases between them. CDR1 is DFQATT and CDR2 is SNEGSKA in the germline V gene (reference sequence). DNA for the CDR3: TGCAGTGCTAGAGTTCCAGGGGCCCTTGAAGCTTTCTTT. Translating it yields CSARVPGALEAFF.

This clonotype appeared a few times. The chain is built from TRBV20-1 and TRBJ2-1; perhaps D is TRBD1 or TRBD2 (5 bases each). This CDR3 contains 14 residues. Deletions cut 1 base from V and 7 bases from J, with 14 bases between. Germline CDR1 is DFQATT and CDR2 is SNEGSKA (reference sequence). The CDR3 sequence: CSARGDRAVNEQFF. DNA of the CDR3: TGCAGTGCTAGAGGGGACCGCGCGGTAAATGAGCAGTTCTTC.

This clonotype was counted many times. The chain recombines TRBV3-1 with TRBJ2-5; D uncertain. This CDR3 is built from 14 residues. CDR1 is LGHDT and CDR2 is YNNKEL in the germline V gene (reference sequence). Trimming removed 2 bases from V and 3 bases from J, with 10 bases in between. Written as DNA, the CDR3 is TGTGCCAGCAGCCAAAGGGCTTCGGAAGAGACCCAGTACTTC. It yields the protein CASSQRASEETQYF.

This clonotype was seen only a few times. The CDR3 region has the DNA TGTGCCAGCAGTTTAGGGAAAGCCCTCTTGCTGTTTTTT. It codes for CASSLGKALLLFF. The rearrangement joins TRBV12-3 or TRBV12-4 to TRBJ2-2, with unresolved D. Trimming pared 1 base from V and 13 bases from J, leaving 13 bases between. The CDR3 length is 13 residues.